The text below deals with one TCR beta chain. Its antigen is not yet known. Sequencing ends 3 residues short of the CDR3 end; the germline J gene provides the rest. This sample stems from a study of TET2 disruption in CD19-targeted CAR T cells (dated by TCRdb to the late 2010s). Study-level background: The number of samples was determined by the original clinical trial design and by which samples were available, and no additional inclusion criteria were applied.

The investigation overall reported the following: The conclusions about the patient's CAR T cells were based on extensive analysis of only one subject.

The label giving this sample's treatment or condition can be read as: autologous CTL019 cells: CD19 CAR with 4-1BB and CD3 zeta domains. The CD19 CAR incorporated TCR zeta and 4-1BB costimulatory signaling domains. T cells for CTL019 manufacturing were collected from peripheral blood by leukapheresis. The DNeasy Blood and Tissue Kit was used to extract genomic DNA from pre-infusion T cells, peripheral blood, or sorted post-infusion T cells. The immunoSEQ assay was used to perform TCR beta chain deep sequencing. The original methods were these. Only productive TCR beta rearrangements were used to calculate clonotype frequencies. TCRdb carries this immuneACCESS record with in-frame sequences only. Its versions omit some clonotypes, under half of them owing to an unresolved V gene in the studies checked, with the rest unexplained. The D gene and trimming were derived from the DNA, and the V and J assignments and clone size from that table. The table for this sample records about 26,000 clones. The ten top clones hold 1.5% to 2% of the sample.

Via the germline V gene, CDR1 is SGHRS and CDR2 YFSETQ. Its CDR3 holds 13 amino acids, cysteine through phenylalanine. The DNA shown is the part of the CDR3 that was read: 30 bases, in frame from base 1. V ends up 3 bases short and J 4 bases short, with an unmatched junction base count of 3. Sequences were derived from CD8- CAR+ T cells sorted from cultured blood T cells, sampled for CD19 CAR T cell therapy. In the paper's terms, the cell subset or site label means: CD8-negative CAR-positive T cells from the infusion product. The chain is assembled from TRBV5-1 and TRBJ1-2, with 7 bases in between that match TRBD1. This sequence originates from a man in his sixties or seventies with chronic lymphocytic leukemia. This receptor has the CDR3 CASSSGGGYGYTF. Partial CDR3 DNA: TGCGCCAGCAGCTCAGGGGGAGGCTATGGC.